This T cell receptor beta chain was sequenced in a study of T-cell reconstitution after alpha-beta-depleted transplantation in children. This clonotype was observed a few times. Looked up from germline, CDR1 is SQVTM and CDR2 is ANQGSEA. After removal of 3 bases from V and 3 bases from J, the junction contained 1 base not matched to a gene. The CDR3 runs to 14 residues. A library of TCRbeta sequences, prepared with unique molecular identifiers, was generated. TCRdb re-called the PCR reads with MiXCR, one entry per CDR3 protein. The sample has around 480,000 distinct CDR3 sequences, approximately 32% seen once.

The clonotype originates from a human donor who donated a stem cell graft to a child with aplastic anemia. The sample was PBMCs from the stem cell graft donor, taken from the stem cell graft. The V call is TRBV29-1, the J call TRBJ2-3; TRBD2 agrees at 12 bases. The CDR3 DNA is TGCAGCGTTGAGACTAGCGGGAGTACAGATACGCAGTATTTT. Translating gives CSVETSGSTDTQYF.